This TCR beta chain was identified during a study of shared clonotypes between healthy human individuals. Template for every sorted-subset replicate PCR totaled around 210 ng DNA, around 32,000 T cell genomes. Clones were read by immunoSEQ multiplex PCR, and TCRdb kept only the in-frame ones, dropping some. The data hold some 2.1 million clones, with 80% to 95% observed a single time. Notes on the study in general: Naive CD4 clonotypes were shared across a handful of donors at roughly 5%. Non-shared clonotypes displayed generation probabilities falling below those of clonotypes present in all four donors. On the whole, naive subsets had larger estimated richness than memory subsets had.

A note on this clone: The antigen remains undetermined.

CD45RO-negative cells were positively selected for CCR7, leaving out terminally differentiated effector memory CD45RA+ cells. This CDR3 is 16 amino acids long. CDR1 WSHSY and CDR2 SAAADI come from the germline V gene. V lost 0 bases, J lost 3 bases, and 11 bases lay in between. This chain joins TRBV10-2 and TRBJ2-2; D unresolved. This sequence originates from a young man in good health. Some clones in this sample may be carry-over from other donors' samples. Source material: naive CD8+ T cells from PBMCs. CDR3 amino acids: CASSESKARYTGELFF. The CDR3 coding sequence is TGCGCCAGCAGTGAGTCGAAGGCCAGGTACACCGGGGAGCTGTTTTTT.